This TCR beta chain came from a study of T cell changes during pregnancy in multiple sclerosis. The CDR3 totals 16 residues. Germline loops: CDR1 MNHNY, CDR2 SVGAGI (reference sequence). The J segment lost 7 bases and the V segment lost 4 bases, leaving 14 bases of the junction unmatched. Assay used: immunoSEQ multiplex PCR; TCRdb lists only in-frame clones, some missing. The table has some 100,000 clones, approximately 94% seen once. This chain uses TRBV6-6 with TRBJ2-7; 9 bases are shared with TRBD2. The sequencing here drew on peripheral blood, taken before pregnancy. The TCR originated in a female donor with multiple sclerosis, enrolled in a pregnancy study. The CDR3: CASSSRPGLAFEEQYF. CDR3 coding DNA: TGTGCCAGCAGTTCGAGACCGGGACTAGCCTTTGAGGAGCAGTACTTC.